Below are 32 T cell receptor beta chains sequenced from a single sample in a study of cytomegalovirus exposure and HLA in healthy donors. Only in-frame clones appear in the TCRdb table, and some are missing; sequencing was by immunoSEQ multiplex PCR. The sample includes about 200,000 clones, 70% to 85% of them seen just once. Sequencing used PBMCs. These receptors came from a woman in her twenties or thirties in good health and CMV-seropositive.

The chain couples TRBV7-9 to TRBJ2-7; D not certain. The germline V gene encodes CDR1 SEHNR and CDR2 FQNEAQ (reference sequence). The CDR3 spans 14 residues. Trimming removed 4 bases at V and 5 bases at J, with 15 bases between. For the CDR3, the DNA is TGTGCCAGCAGCTCCCCTATGCAGGCTAACGAGCAGTACTTC. Translated: CASSSPMQANEQYF.

This clone was counted a single time. The V gene is TRBV5-1, the J gene TRBJ2-3, with TRBD1 identical over 7 bases. Germline lookup yields CDR1 SGHRS and CDR2 YFSETQ. The length of the CDR3 is 14 residues. Trimming removed 4 bases from V and 6 bases from J; junction bases left unmatched: 8. The DNA for the CDR3 is TGCGCCAGCAGCCGCCGACAGGGCTTGGATACGCAGTATTTT. It is translated as CASSRRQGLDTQYF.

The chain is built from TRBV28 and TRBJ1-2; D is unclear. The CDR3 runs to 14 residues. CDR1 is MDHEN, CDR2 SYDVKM, per germline. Trimming removed 5 bases at V and 8 bases at J, with 18 bases between. The CDR3 nucleotides are TGTGCCAGCAGTCCCCTACGCCCTCTATTAGGCTACACCTTC. Its protein product is CASSPLRPLLGYTF.

The rearrangement uses TRBV28 and TRBJ2-7; TRBD1 matches at 9 bases. Germline V gives CDR1 MDHEN, CDR2 SYDVKM. The CDR3 contains 15 residues. The V gene end was trimmed by 6 bases and the J gene end by 5 bases; junction bases not matched to a gene: 11. This chain's CDR3 is CASSSIGTGSDEQYF. The CDR3 DNA is TGTGCCAGCAGCTCCATCGGGACAGGGTCAGACGAGCAGTACTTC.

This clone showed up just a few times. The chain recombines TRBV7-9 with TRBJ2-1; TRBD1 aligns across 7 bases. The CDR3 runs 14 residues. Per germline, CDR1 SEHNR and CDR2 FQNEAQ (reference sequence). Unmatched junction bases numbered 3, after V lost 5 bases and J lost 2 bases. The DNA for the CDR3 is TGTGCCAGCAGCGGGACAGCGACCTACAATGAGCAGTTCTTC. Translating it yields CASSGTATYNEQFF.

The chain recombines TRBV9 with TRBJ1-1; perhaps TRBD1 as D (5 bases). Trimming removed 3 bases at V and 0 bases at J, with 15 bases between. The length of the CDR3 is 16 residues. CDR1 is SGDLS and CDR2 is YYNGEE in the germline V gene. The chain's CDR3 is CASSGSGRGMNTEAFF. The CDR3 DNA follows: TGTGCCAGCAGCGGCAGTGGTCGGGGGATGAACACTGAAGCTTTCTTT.

The CDR3 DNA follows: TGCGCCAGCAGCTCGACTATAGGGAATGAGCAGTTCTTC. This codes for CASSSTIGNEQFF. V usage is TRBV5-1 and J usage is TRBJ2-1, with D tentatively TRBD2 (5 bases). Germline V gene lookup returns CDR1 SGHRS and CDR2 YFSETQ. Trimming took off 3 bases at V and 7 bases at J, with 11 bases between the two ends. This CDR3 has 13 residues.

The rearrangement joins TRBV5-6 to TRBJ1-4; D remains unclear. This CDR3 is built from 13 residues. Germline loops: CDR1 SGHDT, CDR2 YYEEEE. Trimming left V 7 bases short and J 8 bases short, with 15 bases between. The CDR3 spells CASCSKEREKLFF. The CDR3 region has the DNA TGTGCCAGCTGTTCAAAGGAGAGGGAAAAACTGTTTTTT.

This clone was found once. The chain uses TRBV30 and TRBJ1-4; TRBD1 matches at 8 bases. CDR3 length: 14 residues. V was clipped by 2 bases and J by 10 bases; unmatched bases: 9. Looked up from germline, CDR1 is GTSNPN and CDR2 is SVGIG (reference sequence). The CDR3 sequence: CAWSPDRGYGKLFF. CDR3 sequence (DNA): TGTGCCTGGAGTCCCGACAGGGGTTACGGAAAACTGTTTTTT.

The chain is built from TRBV4-1 and TRBJ2-3; 8 nucleotides match TRBD1. Germline V gene lookup returns CDR1 MGHRA and CDR2 YSYEKL. V trimming: 2 bases; J trimming: 4 bases; junction bases outside the gene matches: 8. CDR3 length: 16 amino acids. CDR3 protein: CASSQPPGQVADTQYF. DNA for the CDR3: TGCGCCAGCAGCCAACCTCCGGGACAGGTGGCAGATACGCAGTATTTT.

The J gene is TRBJ2-1, the V gene TRBV9; 10 positions match TRBD2. Germline V gene lookup returns CDR1 SGDLS and CDR2 YYNGEE. CDR3 length equals 19 residues. Trimming removed 5 bases from V and 0 bases from J; junction bases left unmatched: 14. The CDR3 region is CASRTGLATDTSSYNEQFF. CDR3 coding DNA: TGTGCCAGCAGAACGGGACTAGCGACTGATACGAGCTCCTACAATGAGCAGTTCTTC.

For the CDR3, the DNA is TGTGCCAGCACCGCAGCAGGAGGGGAGTGGAATGAGCAGTTCTTC. The encoded protein is CASTAAGGEWNEQFF. The chain employs TRBV27 and TRBJ2-1; D may be TRBD2 (6 bases). Trimming pared 7 bases from V and 7 bases from J, leaving 20 bases between. The V gene's germline CDR1 is MNHEY and CDR2 SMNVEV (reference sequence). The CDR3 totals 15 residues.

CDR3 DNA sequence: TGTGCCAGTAGTATTCGGACTGATTACGAGCAGTACTTC. It yields the protein CASSIRTDYEQYF. The chain employs TRBV19 and TRBJ2-7, with D perhaps TRBD2 (5 bases). With 3 bases removed from V and 4 bases from J, the gap between germline ends came to 10 bases. Germline loops: CDR1 LNHDA, CDR2 SQIVND (reference sequence). CDR3 size: 13 residues.

V usage is TRBV6-1 and J usage is TRBJ1-2; 8 bases fit TRBD1. Germline V lookup: CDR1 MNHNS, CDR2 SASEGT. Trimming removed 1 base from V and 1 base from J; junction bases left unmatched: 5. CDR3 size: 16 residues. CDR3: CASSEVTGDLNYGYTF. CDR3 nucleotides: TGTGCCAGCAGTGAAGTGACAGGGGACCTTAACTATGGCTACACCTTC.

The chain combines TRBV6-1 with TRBJ2-3; the match to TRBD2 covers 7 bases. With V trimmed by 2 bases and J by 2 bases, 7 bases remained unmatched. Germline assignment: CDR1 MNHNS and CDR2 SASEGT. CDR3 length: 16 residues. The CDR3 nucleotides are TGTGCCAGCAGTGAAATAGGCGGGAGTAACACAGATACGCAGTATTTT. It translates to CASSEIGGSNTDTQYF.

The genes are TRBV29-1 and TRBJ1-5; a possible D gene is TRBD1 (6 bases). V dropped 6 bases and J dropped 0 bases, with 12 bases sitting between them. The CDR3 consists of 14 residues. The germline V gene encodes CDR1 SQVTM and CDR2 ANQGSEA. The DNA for the CDR3 is TGCAGCGTAAGGACAGAACATAGCAATCAGCCCCAGCATTTT. Its protein is CSVRTEHSNQPQHF.

This clone was counted a single time. The rearrangement joins TRBV4-1 to TRBJ1-5; the match to TRBD1 covers 8 bases. This CDR3 has 15 amino acids. Germline CDR1 is MGHRA and CDR2 is YSYEKL. V lost 3 bases, J lost 2 bases, and 3 bases stayed unmatched. In DNA, the CDR3 is TGCGCCAGCAGCCACCAGACAGGGGGCAATCAGCCCCAGCATTTT. Translating gives CASSHQTGGNQPQHF.

V gene TRBV18 combines with J gene TRBJ2-3; D is unclear. Germline CDR1 KGHSH, CDR2 LQKENI. Trimming removed 1 base from V and 2 bases from J, with 10 bases in between. The CDR3 sequence is 15 residues long. The CDR3 here is CASSPRGTNTDTQYF. CDR3 nucleotides: TGTGCCAGCTCACCACGAGGTACTAACACAGATACGCAGTATTTT. Full variable domain (outside the CDR3, taken from reference TRBV18 and TRBJ2-3): NAGVMQNPRHLVRRRGQEARLRCSPMKGHSHVYWYRQLPEEGLKFMVYLQKENIIDESGMPKERFSAEFPKEGPSILRIQQVVRGDSAAYFCASSPRGTNTDTQYFGPGTRLTVL.

This clone was detected a few times. This rearrangement joins TRBV19 to TRBJ2-7, with D maybe TRBD2 (5 bases). This CDR3 is built from 14 residues. Germline V gives CDR1 LNHDA, CDR2 SQIVND (reference sequence). Deletions cut 4 bases from V and 4 bases from J, with 14 bases between. The DNA of the CDR3 is TGTGCCAGTAGTACGGAGGTTAGGGCTTACGAGCAGTACTTC. Its protein is CASSTEVRAYEQYF.

The chain carries TRBV10-3 and TRBJ2-7; 9 bases align to TRBD2. Germline V gene sequence: CDR1 ENHRY, CDR2 SYGVKD. Trimming at V came to 6 bases and at J to 0 bases, leaving 3 bases not matched to a gene. This CDR3 is built from 14 residues. Here the CDR3 DNA reads TGTGCCATCAGAGTAGCGGGAGACTCCTACGAGCAGTACTTC. This codes for CAIRVAGDSYEQYF.

The V gene is TRBV29-1, the J gene TRBJ2-1, with D possibly TRBD1 on 6 matching bases. V was shortened by 3 bases and J by 9 bases, with 18 bases between the two germline ends. Germline V CDR1 and CDR2: SQVTM, ANQGSEA. The CDR3 consists of 14 residues. This CDR3 reads CSVDPDRVIGEQFF. CDR3 bases: TGCAGCGTTGACCCGGACAGAGTCATTGGTGAGCAGTTCTTC.

CDR3 region: CASSDSTGNFYGYTF. CDR3 coding DNA: TGTGCCAGCAGTGACTCGACGGGGAATTTCTATGGCTACACCTTC. The V call is TRBV6-4, the J call TRBJ1-2; D remains unclear. Germline V gene data show CDR1 as MRHNA and CDR2 as SNTAGT. The CDR3 is 15 residues long. Trimming stripped 0 bases from V and 4 bases from J, with 12 bases between.

The chain is built from TRBV5-1 and TRBJ1-2; the D gene is possibly TRBD1 (6 bases). Between the trimmed V and J ends, which lost 4 bases and 5 bases, there was a span of 18 bases. CDR1 SGHRS and CDR2 YFSETQ come from the germline V gene. CDR3 length equals 15 residues. The DNA for the CDR3 is TGCGCCAGCAGCCTCGAGGGACACGAAGCGTATGGCTACACCTTC. Translating gives CASSLEGHEAYGYTF.

The V gene is TRBV5-6, the J gene TRBJ1-1, with 10 nucleotides matching TRBD1. V was pared by 4 bases and J by 1 base, with 7 bases of the junction left unmatched. This CDR3 contains 16 residues. Germline-derived CDR1 and CDR2 are SGHDT and YYEEEE. The CDR3 protein is CASSPDRGLRNTEAFF. For the CDR3, the DNA is TGTGCCAGCAGCCCAGACAGGGGGCTTAGGAACACTGAAGCTTTCTTT.

The chain joins TRBV29-1 to TRBJ2-2; 9 nucleotides match TRBD1. CDR1 is SQVTM, CDR2 ANQGSEA, per germline. This CDR3 contains 13 residues. The junction had 2 bases not matched to a gene; V was cut back by 6 bases and J by 3 bases. The CDR3 nucleotides read TGCAGCGTCGACAGGGGGGACACCGGGGAGCTGTTTTTT. It yields the protein CSVDRGDTGELFF.

The chain carries TRBV13 and TRBJ2-1; D unclear. V lost 5 bases to trimming and J lost 8 bases, with 19 bases between them. Looked up from germline, CDR1 is PRHDT and CDR2 is FYEKMQ (reference sequence). The CDR3 totals 15 residues. DNA of the CDR3: TGTGCCAGCAGCACCGCCGGCAGGAATGCCGATGAGCAGTTCTTC. Protein sequence: CASSTAGRNADEQFF.

This clone was detected only a few times. This sequence joins TRBV15 and TRBJ1-5, with D perhaps TRBD1 (5 bases). CDR1 is LNHNV and CDR2 is YYDKDF in the germline V gene (reference sequence). The CDR3 consists of 12 residues. The ends were cut back, 9 bases at V and 4 bases at J, with 10 bases in the middle. The CDR3 sequence: CATSGLNQPQHF. As DNA, the CDR3 is TGTGCCACATCAGGGCTTAATCAGCCCCAGCATTTT. The variable domain in full, with the rest retrieved from reference TRBV15 and TRBJ1-5, is DAMVIQNPRYQVTQFGKPVTLSCSQTLNHNVMYWYQQKSSQAPKLLFHYYDKDFNNEADTPDNFQSRRPNTSFCFLDIRSPGLGDTAMYLCATSGLNQPQHFGDGTRLSIL.

V is TRBV6-1 and J is TRBJ1-2; unclear D gene. V lost 8 bases and J 7 bases, leaving 8 bases between the germline ends. The germline V gene encodes CDR1 MNHNS and CDR2 SASEGT. CDR3 length: 10 residues. This CDR3 is CASAEVGYTF. CDR3 nucleotide sequence: TGTGCCAGCGCTGAGGTTGGCTACACCTTC.

The chain recombines TRBV19 with TRBJ1-5, with TRBD1 matching over 10 bases. The germline V gene has CDR1 LNHDA and CDR2 SQIVND (reference sequence). J was trimmed by 3 bases and V by 4 bases; bases with no gene match: 9. The CDR3 is 17 amino acids. Here the CDR3 DNA reads TGTGCCAGTAGTACAAGACCGGGACAGGGGTACAATCAGCCCCAGCATTTT. Translated, it gives CASSTRPGQGYNQPQHF.

This clone was picked up one time. This chain joins TRBV19 and TRBJ1-5; perhaps TRBD1 as D (5 bases). The germline V and J ends were trimmed by 6 bases and 5 bases, with 14 bases remaining between them. Germline-derived CDR1 and CDR2 are LNHDA and SQIVND (reference sequence). CDR3 length equals 14 residues. CDR3 in DNA: TGTGCCAGTAGCCTCGTAGGGGCCTATCAGCCCCAGCATTTT. Its protein product is CASSLVGAYQPQHF. Looking up the rest from reference TRBV19 and TRBJ1-5 gives the full variable domain: DGGITQSPKYLFRKEGQNVTLSCEQNLNHDAMYWYRQDPGQGLRLIYYSQIVNDFQKGDIAEGYSVSREKKESFPLTVTSAQKNPTAFYLCASSLVGAYQPQHFGDGTRLSIL.

The CDR3 sequence is CASSSGGINQPQHF. In DNA, the CDR3 is TGTGCCAGCAGTTCGGGAGGGATCAATCAGCCCCAGCATTTT. This chain connects TRBV28 to TRBJ1-5; no reliable D call. V was trimmed by 4 bases and J by 3 bases, leaving 10 bases between them. The CDR3 is 14 amino acids. Germline lookup yields CDR1 MDHEN and CDR2 SYDVKM.

J is TRBJ2-5 and V is TRBV27; 8 bases align to TRBD1. The germline gives CDR1 MNHEY, CDR2 SMNVEV (reference sequence). This CDR3 has 16 amino acids. With 4 bases clipped from V and 5 bases from J, the junction kept 12 bases outside the gene matches. The CDR3 nucleotides are TGTGCCAGCAGTTCCCTTAGCGGACAGGGTGTCGAGACCCAGTACTTC. This gives the protein CASSSLSGQGVETQYF.